This record concerns one T cell receptor beta chain sequence. As yet, its antigen is unknown. The CDR3 consists of 13 residues. CDR1 and CDR2 from the germline V gene are SGDLS and YYNGEE. Trimming at V came to 3 bases and at J to 6 bases, leaving 1 base not matched to a gene. This record comes from a study of OX40 agonist ivuxolimab in advanced cancers. Background on the study: Previous treatment with anti-PD-1, anti-PD-L1 or anti-CTLA-4 therapy was allowed; more than 35% had received some. Study outcomes and limitations: Among the lowest levels of clonal expansion were found in partial responders at 0.1-3.0 mg/kg. In CD8+ T cells, expanded clones were on average more numerous than in CD4+.

This table comes from immunoSEQ multiplex PCR, and its TCRdb copy is limited to in-frame clones, with some not included. This repertoire shows more than 75,000 clones, roughly four fifths found once; its top ten account for under 6.5%. Samples of blood were obtained at baseline, on cycle 4 day 1, and on cycle 7 day 1. The material was CD4+ or CD8+ T cells sorted from blood, obtained in a trial of the OX40 agonist ivuxolimab. The V gene is TRBV9, the J gene TRBJ1-2; TRBD1 matches 11 bases. The clonotype comes from an adult with an advanced solid tumor such as melanoma, head and neck, liver or kidney cancer. Here the CDR3 reads CASSADRGHGYTF. The CDR3 nucleotides are TGTGCCAGCAGCGCGGACAGGGGGCATGGCTACACCTTC.